This TCR beta chain was sequenced for a study of cytomegalovirus exposure and HLA in healthy donors. Healthy individuals who donated bone marrow served as the donors. As to this clone: Its antigen remains unknown.

General study results and limits: There were around 160 TCR beta chains listed as cytomegalovirus-associated. In vitro testing confirmed a few CMV-associated chains as specific for CMV antigens.

CDR1 is MNHEY, CDR2 SVGAGI, per germline. This CDR3 contains 14 residues. With V trimmed by 4 bases and J by 6 bases, 6 bases remained unmatched. PCR amplification relied on 60 Vbeta primers (plus 13 Jbeta primers). The table came from immunoSEQ multiplex PCR; TCRdb's copy has only in-frame clones and leaves some out. This table has about 94,000 clones, approximately 76% appearing once. The sample consisted of PBMCs. The origin of this receptor is a man aged 40-50 years in good health and CMV-seropositive. The V gene is TRBV6-5, the J gene TRBJ2-7; 10 bases agree with TRBD2. Written as DNA, the CDR3 is TGTGCCAGCAGTTCCCTTTCTAGCGGGGGCGAGCAGTACTTC. Translated, it gives CASSSLSSGGEQYF.